What follows is one T cell receptor (beta chain) and its context. The sample belongs to a study of blood T cell repertoires in COVID-19. This CDR3 comprises 15 residues. Deletions cut 1 base from V and 1 base from J, with 10 bases between. Looked up from germline, CDR1 is MNHNY and CDR2 is SVGAGI (reference sequence). How the authors handled the data: The authors estimated nucleated cell counts from reference gene primer amplification. Sequenced by immunoSEQ multiplex PCR; TCRdb stores in-frame clones only, minus some. Clone size and V and J calls were adopted from that table, with D and trimming inferred from the DNA. The data show hundreds of thousands of clones, about nine tenths seen once.

The chain links TRBV6-6 to TRBJ2-5; possibly TRBD2 for D (6 bases). Sequenced sample: peripheral blood. This clonotype was sampled from a woman aged 25 to 39 with active or convalescent COVID-19. CDR3 DNA sequence: TGTGCCAGCAGTTACTTGGGGGGAACCCAAGAGACCCAGTACTTC. The encoded protein is CASSYLGGTQETQYF.